A single sample is the source of the 8 T cell receptor beta chains below, sequenced in a study of OX40 agonist ivuxolimab in advanced cancers. Clones were sequenced by immunoSEQ multiplex PCR, and TCRdb holds only the in-frame ones, with some missing. The sample has roughly 52,000 clones; about four fifths are singletons. Sequencing used CD4+ or CD8+ T cells sorted from blood, obtained in a trial of the OX40 agonist ivuxolimab. All receptors come from an adult with an advanced solid tumor such as melanoma, head and neck, liver or kidney cancer.

This clone came up once. V gene TRBV11-2 combines with J gene TRBJ2-4; TRBD1 is a possible D gene (6 bases). Germline-derived CDR1 and CDR2 are SGHAT and FQNNGV. The CDR3 loop spans 13 amino acids. V lost 5 bases and J lost 6, with 11 bases in between. The CDR3 sequence: CASSKPTGNIQYF. The CDR3 coding sequence is TGTGCCAGCAGCAAGCCGACAGGAAACATTCAGTACTTC.

Relative to its sample, this clone is medium-sized. The chain is built from TRBV19 and TRBJ1-5; 7 bases line up with TRBD1. Germline values: CDR1 LNHDA, CDR2 SQIVND (reference sequence). Trimming cost V 7 bases and J 2 bases; bases outside gene matches: 2. The CDR3 extends over 13 amino acids. The CDR3 region is CASTTGGNQPQHF. The CDR3 DNA reads TGTGCCAGTACCACAGGGGGCAATCAGCCCCAGCATTTT.

The genes are TRBV9 and TRBJ2-7; no firm D call. V lost 0 bases to trimming and J lost 5 bases, with 15 bases between them. The CDR3 extends over 15 amino acids. The germline gives CDR1 SGDLS, CDR2 YYNGEE. In DNA, the CDR3 is TGTGCCAGCAGCGTAGCTGGATCAATCCTGGACGAGCAGTACTTC. This encodes CASSVAGSILDEQYF.

The chain is built from TRBV28 and TRBJ1-3, with a tentative D call TRBD1 (5 bases). The CDR3 is made up of 15 amino acids. Germline CDR1 MDHEN, CDR2 SYDVKM. V lost 2 bases, J lost 4 bases, and 12 bases lay in between. CDR3 coding DNA: TGTGCCAGCAGTTTAAATAGGGGAAGGGGAAACACCATATATTTT. It specifies CASSLNRGRGNTIYF.

This clone appeared a single time. The rearrangement joins TRBV9 to TRBJ2-3; D is perhaps TRBD2 (6 bases). Germline values: CDR1 SGDLS, CDR2 YYNGEE. Trimming took 4 bases from V and 8 from J, leaving 17 bases between them. The CDR3 length is 14 residues. CDR3 coding DNA: TGTGCCAGCAGCTCGGGACTCCAGTCCGGTACGCAGTATTTT. Amino acids: CASSSGLQSGTQYF.

The table lists this clone with a count of one. The genes are TRBV28 and TRBJ2-3; 8 nucleotides match TRBD2. Germline CDR1 and CDR2: MDHEN and SYDVKM. V lost 6 bases to trimming and J lost 5 bases; unmatched junction nucleotides: 10. The CDR3 has 15 residues. The CDR3, as DNA: TGTGCCAGCAGAACCAGCGGGAGCGAGGAAGATACGCAGTATTTT. Translation gives CASRTSGSEEDTQYF.

This clone was seen only once. This chain connects TRBV10-3 to TRBJ2-3; D is perhaps TRBD2 (6 bases). Germline assignment: CDR1 ENHRY and CDR2 SYGVKD. V shed 3 bases and J shed 1 base, with 11 bases lying between them. The CDR3 is 15 residues long. The CDR3 spells CAISDYKRGTDTQYF. As DNA, the CDR3 is TGTGCCATCAGTGACTATAAGCGGGGCACAGATACGCAGTATTTT.

The rearrangement uses TRBV11-2 and TRBJ2-1, with 13 bases identical to TRBD2. There are 14 residues in the CDR3. Losses at the gene ends were 4 bases for V and 9 bases for J; bases not matched to a gene: 3. The germline V gene has CDR1 SGHAT and CDR2 FQNNGV. The CDR3 loop is CASSSTSGRGEQFF. DNA of the CDR3: TGTGCCAGCAGCTCCACTAGCGGGAGGGGTGAGCAGTTCTTC. Using reference TRBV11-2 and TRBJ2-1 for the parts outside the CDR3, the full variable domain is EAGVAQSPRYKIIEKRQSVAFWCNPISGHATLYWYQQILGQGPKLLIQFQNNGVVDDSQLPKDRFSAERLKGVDSTLKIQPAKLEDSAVYLCASSSTSGRGEQFFGPGTRLTVL.